This T cell receptor beta chain was captured by sequencing in a study of early T cells in non-severe SARS-CoV-2 infection. Germline CDR1 is SGHRS and CDR2 is YFSETQ. The CDR3 is made up of 13 amino acids. V was pared by 4 bases and J by 7 bases, with 9 bases between. TCRdb independently ran MiXCR on the 5' RACE reads; one entry per CDR3 protein. The table includes more than 80,000 distinct CDR3 sequences, more than 9.5% detected once. The chain is built from TRBV5-1 and TRBJ1-6; TRBD1 might be the D (5 bases). The sequence was collected from an adult who was a healthcare worker with PCR-confirmed SARS-CoV-2 infection or an uninfected control (not recorded which). The sequenced sample consisted of whole blood. In DNA form, the CDR3 reads TGCGCCAGCAGCCTGACAGCGAATTCACCCCTCCACTTT. This translates into CASSLTANSPLHF.